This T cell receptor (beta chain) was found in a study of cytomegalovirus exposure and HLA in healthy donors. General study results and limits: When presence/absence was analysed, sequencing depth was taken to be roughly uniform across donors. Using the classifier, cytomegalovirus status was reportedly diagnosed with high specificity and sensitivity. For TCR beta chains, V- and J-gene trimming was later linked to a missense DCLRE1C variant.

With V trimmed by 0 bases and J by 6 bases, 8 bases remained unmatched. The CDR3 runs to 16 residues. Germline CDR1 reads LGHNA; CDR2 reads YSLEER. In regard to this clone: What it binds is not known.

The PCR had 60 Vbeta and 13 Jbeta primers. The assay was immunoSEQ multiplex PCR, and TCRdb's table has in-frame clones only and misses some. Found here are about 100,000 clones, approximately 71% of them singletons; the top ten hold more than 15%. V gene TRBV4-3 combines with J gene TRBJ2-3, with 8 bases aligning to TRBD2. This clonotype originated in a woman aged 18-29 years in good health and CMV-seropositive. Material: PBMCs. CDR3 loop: CASSQDSGTSFDTQYF. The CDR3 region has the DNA TGCGCCAGCAGCCAAGATAGCGGGACTAGTTTCGATACGCAGTATTTT.